This T cell receptor (beta chain) comes out of a study of long-term antiretroviral therapy in people with HIV. Prior to DNA extraction, the samples held about 0.95-10 million cryopreserved PBMC. This clone was seen more than once but under ten times. Sequencing used immunoSEQ v3.0 at survey level. Using immunoSEQ multiplex PCR, the repertoire was profiled, and TCRdb retains in-frame clones only, with some absent. The top ten clones hold around 8.3% of a sample with over 15,000 clones, over 75% of them seen once. The germline gives CDR1 SQVTM, CDR2 ANQGSEA. This CDR3 has 13 amino acids. J was trimmed by 6 bases and V by 7 bases; bases with no gene match: 10.

The source of this sequence is a man aged 18 to 30 with HIV. Source: unsorted PBMCs, taken 0.3 years after starting antiretroviral therapy. This chain connects TRBV29-1 to TRBJ1-2; 8 bases match TRBD1. In DNA form, the CDR3 reads TGCAGCGGTTGGACAGGGAAGATGAATGGCTACACCTTC. This codes for CSGWTGKMNGYTF.